One sample yielded the 20 T cell receptor beta chains listed below, sequenced in a study of OX40 agonist ivuxolimab in advanced cancers. Generated by immunoSEQ multiplex PCR, the TCRdb table keeps only in-frame clones and is missing some. Among about 67,000 clones listed, roughly 84% were seen once. The source was CD4+ or CD8+ T cells sorted from blood, collected in a trial of the OX40 agonist ivuxolimab. The origin of the receptors is an adult with an advanced solid tumor such as melanoma, head and neck, liver or kidney cancer.

The rearrangement links TRBV18 to TRBJ1-5; TRBD1 matches 8 bases. J gave up 6 bases and V 6 bases, and 4 bases lay outside the gene matches. The germline CDR1 and CDR2 sequences are KGHSH and LQKENI. This CDR3 spans 13 amino acids. Here the CDR3 reads CASSQDRAQPQHF. CDR3 bases: TGTGCCAGCTCCCAGGACAGGGCTCAGCCCCAGCATTTT.

The V call is TRBV29-1, the J call TRBJ2-3; possibly TRBD1 or TRBD2 for D (6 bases each). Germline V gene sequence: CDR1 SQVTM, CDR2 ANQGSEA. Trimming removed 4 bases from V and 5 bases from J, with 13 bases in between. The CDR3 spans 13 residues. For the CDR3, the DNA is TGCAGCGTTGGTACGGGGGCTGGAGATACGCAGTATTTT. Its protein product is CSVGTGAGDTQYF.

The V and J genes are TRBV30 and TRBJ2-7; TRBD2 is a possible D gene (7 bases). The CDR3 length is 15 residues. The V gene lost 3 bases and the J gene lost 7 bases, with 22 bases spanning the gap. The germline CDR1 and CDR2 sequences are GTSNPN and SVGIG (reference sequence). The CDR3 protein is CAWSPPGAGAGEQYF. The CDR3 coding sequence is TGTGCCTGGAGCCCCCCCGGGGCGGGGGCGGGTGAGCAGTACTTC.

The V and J genes are TRBV4-1 and TRBJ2-7; D perhaps matches TRBD1 (5 bases). Trimming stripped 4 bases from V and 5 bases from J, with 18 bases between. CDR3 size: 15 residues. CDR1 is MGHRA, CDR2 YSYEKL, per germline. The CDR3 protein is CASSRFVGQSDEQYF. CDR3 nucleotides: TGCGCCAGCAGCCGGTTTGTTGGACAATCGGACGAGCAGTACTTC.

The genes are TRBV2 and TRBJ2-3, with D possibly TRBD2 on 7 matching bases. This CDR3 is built from 18 residues. Germline CDR1 is SNHLY and CDR2 is FYNNEI. V was pared by 0 bases and J by 1 base, with 17 bases between. CDR3 protein: CASSEAGRGGRGTDTQYF. In nucleotides, the CDR3 is TGTGCCAGCAGTGAAGCGGGGAGGGGGGGCAGAGGCACAGATACGCAGTATTTT.

The V call is TRBV5-4, the J call TRBJ2-7, with 11 nucleotides matching TRBD2. V was clipped by 4 bases and J by 0 bases; unmatched bases: 6. The CDR3 consists of 16 residues. CDR1 SGHNT and CDR2 YYREEE come from the germline V gene (reference sequence). The CDR3 nucleotides are TGTGCCAGCAGCATTGGACTAGCGGGTTCCTCCTACGAGCAGTACTTC. Translated: CASSIGLAGSSYEQYF.

V usage is TRBV9 and J usage is TRBJ2-3, with D possibly matching TRBD2 (5 bases). Germline V gives CDR1 SGDLS, CDR2 YYNGEE. The CDR3 consists of 17 residues. With 3 bases removed from V and 2 bases from J, the gap between germline ends came to 19 bases. The DNA for the CDR3 is TGTGCCAGCAGCGCCCGCCGGAGAGCGGATAACACAGATACGCAGTATTTT. Protein: CASSARRRADNTDTQYF.

The V and J genes are TRBV15 and TRBJ1-4; D is perhaps TRBD1 (5 bases). Germline V gene data show CDR1 as LNHNV and CDR2 as YYDKDF (reference sequence). The CDR3 extends over 17 amino acids. Trimming stripped 0 bases from V and 6 bases from J, with 17 bases between. For the CDR3, the DNA is TGTGCCACCAGCAGAGATCGGGGCAGGGCGGGAGATGAAAAACTGTTTTTT. Amino acid sequence: CATSRDRGRAGDEKLFF.

This chain uses TRBV7-9 with TRBJ2-7, with D tentatively TRBD1 (5 bases). Trimming stripped 6 bases from V and 0 bases from J, with 15 bases between. The CDR3 is made up of 15 amino acids. CDR1 is SEHNR, CDR2 FQNEAQ, per germline (reference sequence). Here the CDR3 DNA reads TGTGCCAGCAGTTCCCCTCGGCAGGGCTCCTACGAGCAGTACTTC. It is translated as CASSSPRQGSYEQYF. The whole variable domain, filled in from reference TRBV7-9 and TRBJ2-7, reads DTGVSQNPRHKITKRGQNVTFRCDPISEHNRLYWYRQTLGQGPEFLTYFQNEAQLEKSRLLSDRFSAERPKGSFSTLEIQRTEQGDSAMYLCASSSPRQGSYEQYFGPGTRLTVT.

The chain is built from TRBV6-1 and TRBJ1-4; 9 positions agree with TRBD1. The CDR3 contains 14 residues. V lost 7 bases, J lost 6 bases, and 6 bases stayed unmatched. Germline V gene data show CDR1 as MNHNS and CDR2 as SASEGT. This CDR3 is CASTDRGRDEKLFF. The DNA of the CDR3 is TGTGCCAGCACCGACAGGGGGAGGGATGAAAAACTGTTTTTT.

This chain connects TRBV10-2 to TRBJ1-3, with unresolved D. V lost 0 bases, J lost 0 bases, and 6 bases lay in between. The CDR3 runs to 15 residues. Germline V CDR1 and CDR2: WSHSY, SAAADI. CDR3 region: CASSESGVSGNTIYF. The CDR3 bases are TGCGCCAGCAGTGAGTCGGGCGTCTCTGGAAACACCATATATTTT.

The CDR3 nucleotides are TGTGCCAGCAGCTTATCCACAACTAATGAAAAACTGTTTTTT. Amino acids: CASSLSTTNEKLFF. The chain combines TRBV7-8 with TRBJ1-4; D unresolved. CDR3 size: 14 residues. Trimming pared 2 bases from V and 0 bases from J, leaving 4 bases between. CDR1 SGHVS and CDR2 FQNEAQ come from the germline V gene.

This clone is judged medium-sized. This sequence joins TRBV5-1 and TRBJ2-7, with D perhaps TRBD1 or TRBD2 (6 bases each). This CDR3 spans 15 amino acids. Trimming took off 0 bases at V and 2 bases at J, with 12 bases between the two ends. Germline CDR1 SGHRS, CDR2 YFSETQ. The CDR3 DNA is TGCGCCAGCAGCTTGGGTGCAGGGGAGGCCTACGAGCAGTACTTC. It specifies CASSLGAGEAYEQYF.

The chain combines TRBV2 with TRBJ2-5; D assignment may be TRBD1 or TRBD2 (5 bases each). This CDR3 has 13 residues. The V and J ends lost 6 bases and 4 bases respectively, with 12 bases between them. Germline CDR1 is SNHLY and CDR2 is FYNNEI. This CDR3 is CASREGLLETQYF. CDR3 DNA: TGTGCCAGCAGAGAGGGGCTACTAGAGACCCAGTACTTC.

This clone occurred once. V gene TRBV5-1 combines with J gene TRBJ1-1, with D maybe TRBD1 (6 bases). Trimming removed 0 bases from V and 3 bases from J, with 18 bases in between. Germline V gene sequence: CDR1 SGHRS, CDR2 YFSETQ. The CDR3 runs 17 residues. The CDR3: CASSLEGLSGAHTEAFF. The CDR3 DNA follows: TGCGCCAGCAGCTTGGAAGGTCTGTCGGGGGCGCACACTGAAGCTTTCTTT.

CDR3 DNA sequence: TGTGCCAGCAGCCGGGACAGTTTCTCCTACGAGCAGTACTTC. Its protein product is CASSRDSFSYEQYF. V usage is TRBV5-4 and J usage is TRBJ2-7; 7 nucleotides agree with TRBD1. The trim removed 4 bases at V and 0 bases at J, leaving 4 bases unmatched. Per germline, CDR1 SGHNT and CDR2 YYREEE (reference sequence). The CDR3 covers 14 residues. Variable domain in full (rest from reference TRBV5-4 and TRBJ2-7): ETGVTQSPTHLIKTRGQQVTLRCSSQSGHNTVSWYQQALGQGPQFIFQYYREEENGRGNFPPRFSGLQFPNYSSELNVNALELDDSALYLCASSRDSFSYEQYFGPGTRLTVT.

The chain is built from TRBV27 and TRBJ1-4; D gene ambiguous. The CDR3 covers 16 residues. Trimming took 3 bases from V and 3 from J, leaving 14 bases between them. CDR1 and CDR2 from the germline V gene are MNHEY and SMNVEV (reference sequence). DNA of the CDR3: TGTGCCAGCAGTTTTGGATACAGAGGGTCTAATGAAAAACTGTTTTTT. Translating it yields CASSFGYRGSNEKLFF.

The V and J genes are TRBV6-5 and TRBJ1-6; 9 bases match TRBD1. Germline CDR1 and CDR2: MNHEY and SVGAGI. This CDR3 has 14 amino acids. J gave up 6 bases and V 8 bases, and 5 bases lay outside the gene matches. In DNA, the CDR3 is TGTGCCAGCGAAGACAGGGGGAGTAATTCACCCCTCCACTTT. This codes for CASEDRGSNSPLHF.

A remark on this clone: The same CDR3 arises from other DNA sequences in this sample as well. This rearrangement joins TRBV2 to TRBJ2-5; D call uncertain. The germline V gene encodes CDR1 SNHLY and CDR2 FYNNEI. The CDR3 runs 11 residues. The V and J ends lost 6 bases and 3 bases respectively, with 5 bases between them. The CDR3 DNA is TGTGCCAGCAGCCCCGAAGAGACCCAGTACTTC. This translates into CASSPEETQYF.

This clone was recorded only once. The rearrangement uses TRBV19 and TRBJ2-3; no clear D. The CDR3 extends over 11 amino acids. Germline V CDR1 and CDR2: LNHDA, SQIVND (reference sequence). Deletions cut 7 bases from V and 9 bases from J, with 11 bases between. CDR3: CASTARETQYF. CDR3 sequence (DNA): TGTGCCAGTACCGCTAGGGAAACGCAGTATTTT.